A selection of T cell receptor beta chains follows, all from one sample in a study of blood T cell repertoires in COVID-19. Assay: immunoSEQ multiplex PCR; the TCRdb copy retains only in-frame clones and omits some. The table shows 200,000 or so clones, with 60% to 80% occurring only once. The specimen was peripheral blood. The receptors here all came from a man in his 60s with active or convalescent COVID-19. CDR3s include the opening cysteine and the closing phenylalanine or tryptophan.

v_call: TRBV6-2/TRBV6-3; j_call: TRBJ2-6; cdr3_aa: CASSYHTGTGSGANVLTF
v_call: TRBV7-9; j_call: TRBJ1-4; cdr3_aa: CASSLNREKLFF
v_call: TRBV19; j_call: TRBJ1-1; cdr3_aa: CASISGQGWGTEAFF
v_call: TRBV28; j_call: TRBJ1-2; cdr3_aa: CASSSGTGKDGYTF
v_call: TRBV19; j_call: TRBJ2-4; cdr3_aa: CASRGDAEDIQYF
v_call: TRBV5-1; j_call: TRBJ1-1; cdr3_aa: CASSLAGQGEAFF
v_call: TRBV11-2; j_call: TRBJ2-3; cdr3_aa: CASSLTTGGTDTQYF
v_call: TRBV7-3; j_call: TRBJ2-2; cdr3_aa: CASSPQNTGELFF
v_call: TRBV7-3; j_call: TRBJ2-5; cdr3_aa: CASSLTSRDFPYF
v_call: TRBV19; j_call: TRBJ1-6; cdr3_aa: CASSTDRVRNSPLHF
v_call: TRBV3-1/TRBV3-2; j_call: TRBJ1-2; cdr3_aa: CASSQEGRNYGYTF
v_call: TRBV15; j_call: TRBJ1-2; cdr3_aa: CATSRVTGGNYGYTF
v_call: TRBV6-5; j_call: TRBJ2-7; cdr3_aa: CASSYTDRVYEQYF
v_call: TRBV21-1; j_call: TRBJ2-5; cdr3_aa: CASSPTQETQYF
v_call: TRBV4-1; j_call: TRBJ2-7; cdr3_aa: CASSIRTGESYEQYF
v_call: TRBV5-6; j_call: TRBJ2-7; cdr3_aa: CASSPGSPYEQYF
v_call: TRBV7-8; j_call: TRBJ2-5; cdr3_aa: CASSPLAGEVETQYF
v_call: TRBV7-3; j_call: TRBJ2-7; cdr3_aa: CASSLTGYYEQYF
v_call: TRBV7-6; j_call: TRBJ2-5; cdr3_aa: CASSLLAGQETQYF
v_call: TRBV7-7; j_call: TRBJ2-5; cdr3_aa: CASSLAGEKGVVRSGKETQYF
v_call: TRBV28; j_call: TRBJ2-7; cdr3_aa: CATHSPVVQGLEYEQYF
v_call: TRBV30; j_call: TRBJ2-7; cdr3_aa: CAWTSGSSYEQYF
v_call: TRBV11-2; j_call: TRBJ2-3; cdr3_aa: CASSPGQGRTDTQYF
v_call: TRBV6-5; j_call: TRBJ1-5; cdr3_aa: CASSPWGEDNQPQHF
v_call: TRBV18; j_call: TRBJ1-6; cdr3_aa: CASSPEQGLNSPLHF
v_call: TRBV18; j_call: TRBJ2-3; cdr3_aa: CASSPSSGISIDTQYF
v_call: TRBV5-6; j_call: TRBJ2-5; cdr3_aa: CASSSERDIQETQYF
v_call: TRBV7-9; j_call: TRBJ1-2; cdr3_aa: CASNPIMLRGDYGYTF
v_call: TRBV18; j_call: TRBJ1-4; cdr3_aa: CASSPFSGANEKLFF
v_call: TRBV5-1; j_call: TRBJ2-3; cdr3_aa: CASSRLVVSDTQYF
v_call: TRBV19; j_call: TRBJ1-5; cdr3_aa: CASSIGGTGEVQPQHF
v_call: TRBV10-3; j_call: TRBJ1-5; cdr3_aa: CAISADRDQPQHF
v_call: TRBV28; j_call: TRBJ2-7; cdr3_aa: CASSSPHQTYEQYF
v_call: TRBV5-5; j_call: TRBJ1-6; cdr3_aa: CASSLSGVRNSPLHF
v_call: TRBV30; j_call: TRBJ2-2; cdr3_aa: CAWIAGGQVTGELFF
v_call: TRBV6-5; j_call: TRBJ2-3; cdr3_aa: CASSKQGSTDTQYF
v_call: TRBV12-5; j_call: TRBJ2-5; cdr3_aa: CASGDSAQWAQYF
v_call: TRBV5-8; j_call: TRBJ1-5; cdr3_aa: CASSSEQGNQPQHF
v_call: TRBV7-2; j_call: TRBJ1-3; cdr3_aa: CASSPRQGRNTIYF
v_call: TRBV19; j_call: TRBJ2-2; cdr3_aa: CASTGGLNTGELFF
v_call: TRBV6-6; j_call: TRBJ2-4; cdr3_aa: CASSYSSREGRDIQYF
v_call: TRBV5-1; j_call: TRBJ2-3; cdr3_aa: CASSLVTGGANTQYF
v_call: TRBV24-1; j_call: TRBJ2-1; cdr3_aa: CATSRNRATYNEQFF
v_call: TRBV6-5; j_call: TRBJ1-1; cdr3_aa: CASSYVSAPGTEAFF
v_call: TRBV20-1; j_call: TRBJ2-7; cdr3_aa: CSASSRARLLGEQYF
v_call: TRBV9; j_call: TRBJ1-5; cdr3_aa: CASSKYSNQPQHF
v_call: TRBV5-1; j_call: TRBJ1-1; cdr3_aa: CASSYDRWRGNTEAFF
v_call: TRBV18; j_call: TRBJ2-5; cdr3_aa: CASSPGLAGQTQYF
v_call: TRBV7-2; j_call: TRBJ1-1; cdr3_aa: CASSLDYRGTEAFF
v_call: TRBV27; j_call: TRBJ2-2; cdr3_aa: CASSFRDRVNTGELFF
v_call: TRBV7-2; j_call: TRBJ2-7; cdr3_aa: CATGKRDEQYF
v_call: TRBV5-1; j_call: TRBJ2-2; cdr3_aa: CASSLAGPNTGELFF
v_call: TRBV14; j_call: TRBJ2-3; cdr3_aa: CASRRLGGDTDTQYF
v_call: TRBV7-2; j_call: TRBJ2-7; cdr3_aa: CASSLRWTSGVYEQYF
v_call: TRBV7-9; j_call: TRBJ1-1; cdr3_aa: CASSPQGALENTEAFF
v_call: TRBV7-9; j_call: TRBJ2-7; cdr3_aa: CASSTDRKSSYEQYF
v_call: TRBV5-4; j_call: TRBJ1-4; cdr3_aa: CASSTGTRRNEKLFF
v_call: TRBV7-9; j_call: TRBJ2-6; cdr3_aa: CASSTWAGTSPYSGANVLTF
v_call: TRBV29-1; j_call: TRBJ2-3; cdr3_aa: CSVGRTGGLTDTQYF